This entry lists 29 T cell receptor beta chains sequenced from one sample in a study of blood T cell repertoires in COVID-19. TCRdb's copy holds only in-frame clones and misses some; the assay was immunoSEQ multiplex PCR. The sample contains a few hundred thousand clones, 80% to 95% of which appear only once. Sequenced input: peripheral blood. Receptors originate from a young adult with COVID-19, enrolled during active disease.

The rearrangement links TRBV11-2 to TRBJ2-7; no clear D. The length of the CDR3 is 15 residues. CDR1 is SGHAT and CDR2 is FQNNGV in the germline V gene. Trimming pared 2 bases from V and 2 bases from J, leaving 13 bases between. DNA of the CDR3: TGTGCCAGCAGCTTATCCGCGACATATACCTACGAGCAGTACTTC. It translates to CASSLSATYTYEQYF. The full variable domain, completed using reference TRBV11-2 and TRBJ2-7, is EAGVAQSPRYKIIEKRQSVAFWCNPISGHATLYWYQQILGQGPKLLIQFQNNGVVDDSQLPKDRFSAERLKGVDSTLKIQPAKLEDSAVYLCASSLSATYTYEQYFGPGTRLTVT.

This chain uses TRBV5-1 with TRBJ1-1; possibly TRBD1 for D (5 bases). The CDR3 contains 16 residues. V was pared by 0 bases and J by 0 bases, with 12 bases between. Germline values: CDR1 SGHRS, CDR2 YFSETQ. The CDR3 DNA reads as TGCGCCAGCAGCTTGGAGTCTAGGGGAATGAACACTGAAGCTTTCTTT. Amino acids: CASSLESRGMNTEAFF.

The chain links TRBV7-9 to TRBJ2-7; D is unclear. The CDR3 length is 12 residues. Germline CDR1 reads SEHNR; CDR2 reads FQNEAQ (reference sequence). V was trimmed by 3 bases and J by 0 bases, leaving 3 bases between them. The CDR3 DNA reads TGTGCCAGCAGCTTCAGCTCCTACGAGCAGTACTTC. As protein: CASSFSSYEQYF.

The V and J genes are TRBV7-2 and TRBJ1-1, with D perhaps matching TRBD1 (6 bases). V was clipped by 3 bases and J by 5 bases, with 13 bases between them. The CDR3 spans 14 residues. Germline V gives CDR1 SGHTA, CDR2 FQGNSA. This CDR3 reads CASSLGGLGTEAFF. The CDR3 coding sequence is TGTGCCAGCAGCTTGGGGGGGCTGGGAACTGAAGCTTTCTTT.

The chain combines TRBV27 with TRBJ2-3; the D gene is possibly TRBD1 (6 bases). CDR1 MNHEY and CDR2 SMNVEV come from the germline V gene (reference sequence). The CDR3 is 15 residues long. Deletions cut 6 bases from V and 2 bases from J, with 15 bases between. This CDR3 reads CASSFTGTLTDTQYF. The CDR3 coding sequence is TGTGCCAGCAGCTTCACAGGGACCCTCACAGATACGCAGTATTTT.

The chain is built from TRBV6-1 and TRBJ1-1, with 7 nucleotides matching TRBD1. The germline V gene encodes CDR1 MNHNS and CDR2 SASEGT. This CDR3 spans 15 amino acids. After removal of 2 bases from V and 10 bases from J, the junction contained 13 bases not matched to a gene. CDR3 region: CASSESIGDSRLAFF. Here the CDR3 DNA reads TGTGCCAGCAGTGAATCGATCGGGGACAGTCGGTTAGCTTTCTTT.

This chain connects TRBV10-2 to TRBJ2-5; 7 bases agree with TRBD1. This CDR3 region has 15 residues. V gave up 7 bases and J gave up 1 base; unmatched junction bases: 9. Looked up from germline, CDR1 is WSHSY and CDR2 is SAAADI. CDR3 DNA sequence: TGCGCCAGCAAACGCCGGGACAGCCGCCAAGAGACCCAGTACTTC. Residues: CASKRRDSRQETQYF.

This clone has a handful of counts. This chain links TRBV5-5 with TRBJ2-3; D is uncertain. Germline V gene data show CDR1 as SGHKS and CDR2 as YYEKEE (reference sequence). The CDR3 covers 13 residues. Trimming removed 8 bases from V and 2 bases from J, with 12 bases in between. This CDR3 reads CASGRLYTDTQYF. Written as DNA, the CDR3 is TGTGCCAGTGGGCGCCTTTACACAGATACGCAGTATTTT.

The rearrangement links TRBV12-3 or TRBV12-4 to TRBJ2-1; 8 bases are a match to TRBD2. J lost 12 bases, V lost 5 bases, and 3 bases had no gene match. The CDR3 covers 11 residues. The CDR3 spells CASSPGRGQFF. The CDR3 nucleotides are TGTGCCAGCAGTCCCGGGAGGGGGCAGTTCTTC.

This chain joins TRBV11-1 and TRBJ2-1; 8 nucleotides agree with TRBD2. V lost 1 base, J lost 7 bases, and 0 bases stayed unmatched. This CDR3 comprises 13 residues. Looked up from germline, CDR1 is SGHAT and CDR2 is FQDESV (reference sequence). CDR3 in DNA: TGTGCCAGCAGCTTAGGCGGGAGGAATGAGCAGTTCTTC. Amino acids: CASSLGGRNEQFF.

CDR3 sequence (DNA): TGTGCCAGTAGTATAAGGGGACAATACAATGAGCAGTTCTTC. It specifies CASSIRGQYNEQFF. V and J are TRBV19 and TRBJ2-1; TRBD1 is a possible D gene (6 bases). The CDR3 is 14 amino acids. The V and J ends lost 2 bases and 4 bases respectively, with 9 bases between them. Per germline, CDR1 LNHDA and CDR2 SQIVND (reference sequence).

This chain joins TRBV19 and TRBJ2-1; 9 positions agree with TRBD2. This CDR3 comprises 15 residues. Germline V gene data show CDR1 as LNHDA and CDR2 as SQIVND (reference sequence). V shed 2 bases, J shed 10 bases, and the junction held 9 bases outside the gene matches. CDR3: CASSIRREGLSEQFF. The DNA of the CDR3 is TGTGCCAGTAGTATAAGGCGGGAGGGCCTATCCGAGCAGTTCTTC.

The J gene is TRBJ2-3, the V gene TRBV3-1 (or the pseudogene TRBV3-2); 10 bases line up with TRBD2. CDR1 is LGHDT, CDR2 YNNKEL, per germline (reference sequence). V lost 1 base and J lost 0; bases outside the gene matches: 7. The CDR3 consists of 18 residues. DNA of the CDR3: TGTGCCAGCAGCCAAGCTCCTAGCGGGAGCCTCAGCACAGATACGCAGTATTTT. This sequence encodes CASSQAPSGSLSTDTQYF.

CDR3 in amino acids: CATSLNGGLSGYTF. CDR3 nucleotides: TGTGCCACCAGCCTCAACGGGGGTCTCTCTGGCTACACCTTC. The J gene is TRBJ1-2, the V gene TRBV15; TRBD1 might be the D (5 bases). This CDR3 is built from 14 residues. Trimming pared 5 bases from V and 7 bases from J, leaving 17 bases between. Germline-derived CDR1 and CDR2 are LNHNV and YYDKDF (reference sequence).

This sequence joins TRBV25-1 and TRBJ2-1; D may be TRBD2 (5 bases). The germline CDR1 and CDR2 sequences are MGHDK and SYGVNS. This CDR3 spans 18 amino acids. V shed 6 bases and J shed 0 bases, with 21 bases lying between them. In DNA form, the CDR3 reads TGTGCCAGCAGCAAAAGGGATGGGGTACGGGACTCCTACAATGAGCAGTTCTTC. It encodes CASSKRDGVRDSYNEQFF.

DNA for the CDR3: TGTGCCAGCAGCTTGGGGGGGCCTAGGATGGGGAACACTGAAGCTTTCTTT. Translated: CASSLGGPRMGNTEAFF. The rearrangement links TRBV5-6 to TRBJ1-1; tentative D call: TRBD1 (6 bases). Deletions cut 0 bases from V and 1 base from J, with 16 bases between. CDR3 size: 17 residues. Per germline, CDR1 SGHDT and CDR2 YYEEEE.

This clone came up once. The chain joins TRBV5-1 to TRBJ2-7, with TRBD2 matching over 10 bases. The CDR3 has 15 amino acids. Germline V CDR1 and CDR2: SGHRS, YFSETQ. The V segment lost 0 bases and the J segment 3 bases; nucleotides outside the gene matches: 3. This chain's CDR3 is CASSLGPSGSYEQYF. The DNA for the CDR3 is TGCGCCAGCAGCTTGGGGCCTAGCGGGAGCTACGAGCAGTACTTC.

The V gene is TRBV4-1, the J gene TRBJ2-5, with D unclear. The germline V and J ends were trimmed by 1 base and 0 bases, with 6 bases remaining between them. There are 14 residues in the CDR3. Looked up from germline, CDR1 is MGHRA and CDR2 is YSYEKL. As DNA, the CDR3 is TGCGCCAGCAGCCAAGGGCAGAACCAAGAGACCCAGTACTTC. This encodes CASSQGQNQETQYF.

V and J are TRBV28 and TRBJ1-1; TRBD1 aligns across 8 bases. Germline trimming cut 6 bases from V and 3 bases from J; bases unmatched to any gene: 3. The germline V gene has CDR1 MDHEN and CDR2 SYDVKM. The CDR3 extends over 13 amino acids. CDR3 DNA: TGTGCCAGCAGACGCAGGGGGCACACTGAAGCTTTCTTT. This sequence encodes CASRRRGHTEAFF. Full variable domain (rest looked up from reference TRBV28 and TRBJ1-1): DVKVTQSSRYLVKRTGEKVFLECVQDMDHENMFWYRQDPGLGLRLIYFSYDVKMKEKGDIPEGYSVSREKKERFSLILESASTNQTSMYLCASRRRGHTEAFFGQGTRLTVV.

This clone was found once. The gene calls are TRBV27 and TRBJ2-5; 10 bases fit TRBD2. Trimming at V came to 5 bases and at J to 5 bases, leaving 17 bases not matched to a gene. The CDR3 extends over 18 amino acids. The germline CDR1 and CDR2 sequences are MNHEY and SMNVEV (reference sequence). The CDR3 protein is CASSIPISNSGRRETQYF. CDR3 coding DNA: TGTGCCAGCAGTATCCCCATCTCCAATAGCGGGAGGAGGGAGACCCAGTACTTC.

V is TRBV6-4 and J is TRBJ1-5; 8 positions match TRBD1. Germline-derived CDR1 and CDR2 are MRHNA and SNTAGT. Trimming cost V 4 bases and J 6 bases; bases outside gene matches: 17. The CDR3 loop spans 18 amino acids. This chain's CDR3 is CASSGRGAAQGGSQPQHF. CDR3 DNA: TGTGCCAGCAGTGGACGGGGTGCGGCACAGGGGGGAAGTCAGCCCCAGCATTTT.

This rearrangement joins TRBV2 to TRBJ2-5; 7 bases align to TRBD2. With V trimmed by 7 bases and J by 2 bases, 7 bases remained unmatched. The CDR3 extends over 14 amino acids. Looked up from germline, CDR1 is SNHLY and CDR2 is FYNNEI. The CDR3 region has the DNA TGTGCCAGCAAGACGACTAGCAGTCAAGAGACCCAGTACTTC. Translated, it gives CASKTTSSQETQYF.

The chain joins TRBV9 to TRBJ2-2; no reliable D call. From germline, CDR1 is SGDLS and CDR2 YYNGEE. The CDR3 runs to 14 residues. The V end lost 0 bases, the J end lost 1 base, and 4 bases lay between the germline ends. In DNA, the CDR3 is TGTGCCAGCAGCGTAGGCGGGAACACCGGGGAGCTGTTTTTT. This encodes CASSVGGNTGELFF.

The genes are TRBV2 and TRBJ1-5; D is undetermined. This CDR3 has 12 amino acids. The germline CDR1 and CDR2 sequences are SNHLY and FYNNEI. V lost 8 bases, J lost 3 bases, and 8 bases lay in between. As DNA, the CDR3 is TGTGCCAGCGGCAGGCTCAATCAGCCCCAGCATTTT. Amino acid sequence: CASGRLNQPQHF.

The CDR3 DNA is TGCGCCAGCACCCCGACTAGCGGGATCCAAGAGACCCAGTACTTC. It yields the protein CASTPTSGIQETQYF. This sequence joins TRBV10-1 and TRBJ2-5, with TRBD2 matching 11 bases. Per the germline V gene, CDR1 is WNHNN and CDR2 is SYGVQD (reference sequence). The V and J ends lost 7 bases and 1 base, in that order; junction bases with no gene match: 5. This CDR3 spans 15 amino acids.

The chain uses TRBV7-9 and TRBJ2-7, with a weak D call TRBD1 (5 bases). This CDR3 region has 19 residues. Deletions cut 5 bases from V and 5 bases from J, with 31 bases between. Per germline, CDR1 SEHNR and CDR2 FQNEAQ (reference sequence). The CDR3 loop is CASSARGATALRNIHEQYF. CDR3 nucleotide sequence: TGTGCCAGCAGCGCCCGAGGCGCGACAGCTCTAAGGAATATCCACGAGCAGTACTTC.

A single count supports this clone. This chain connects TRBV5-5 to TRBJ1-2; D remains unclear. The CDR3 contains 14 residues. Germline CDR1 reads SGHKS; CDR2 reads YYEKEE (reference sequence). Trimming shortened V by 1 base and J by 4 bases, and 11 bases separated the two germline ends. The CDR3 protein is CASSLTAALYGYTF. The CDR3 DNA follows: TGTGCCAGCAGCTTGACCGCGGCCCTCTATGGCTACACCTTC.

V gene TRBV28 combines with J gene TRBJ2-7; 7 bases map to TRBD2. CDR1 MDHEN and CDR2 SYDVKM come from the germline V gene. CDR3 length: 15 residues. J gave up 4 bases and V 3 bases, and 9 bases lay outside the gene matches. The DNA for the CDR3 is TGTGCCAGCAGTTTTAGGGGACTACGCATTTACGAGCAGTACTTC. Translation: CASSFRGLRIYEQYF.

V usage is TRBV11-2 and J usage is TRBJ2-1, with TRBD2 identical over 8 bases. V was pared by 3 bases and J by 7 bases, with 5 bases of the junction left unmatched. The CDR3 spans 14 residues. CDR1 is SGHAT and CDR2 is FQNNGV in the germline V gene. In DNA form, the CDR3 reads TGTGCCAGCAGCTTTGAGGGCGGGAGGAATGAGCAGTTCTTC. Its translation: CASSFEGGRNEQFF.